This TCR beta chain comes out of a study of graft-versus-host responses after intestinal transplantation. Study information: Each recipient received a multivisceral, liver-intestinal, or isolated intestinal graft. Every recipient had anti-thymocyte globulin induction and 2 to 4 years of tacrolimus plus steroids.

Assay: immunoSEQ multiplex PCR; the TCRdb copy retains only in-frame clones and omits some. The top ten clones hold more than 0.95% of a sample with 95,000 to 110,000 clones, over 85% of them seen once. A note on this clone: Its antigen is still unknown.

The germline V and J ends were trimmed by 2 bases and 2 bases, with 8 bases remaining between them. The germline V gene encodes CDR1 SGHKS and CDR2 YYEKEE (reference sequence). The CDR3 length is 14 residues. This receptor was taken from a human donor who received an intestinal transplant. The rearrangement joins TRBV5-5 to TRBJ1-5, with a possible D match to TRBD1 (5 bases). Sequenced material: unstimulated CD8+ T cells sorted from spleen or lymph node cells, taken before intestinal transplant. CDR3 DNA sequence: TGTGCCAGCAGCTTCTGGGACGGCAATCAGCCCCAGCATTTT. Translation: CASSFWDGNQPQHF.